Listed below are T cell receptor beta chains from one sample, sequenced in a study of Graves' ophthalmopathy and Graves' hyperthyroidism. MiXCR, applied by TCRdb to the multiplex PCR reads, yields one record per CDR3 protein. The profile shows a few hundred thousand distinct CDR3 sequences, about a sixth of them singletons. Specimen: peripheral blood. These receptors were collected from an adult woman with stable Graves' hyperthyroidism. Each CDR3 is given with its conserved first and last residue. Each record gives: J gene, V gene, CDR3 length, CDR3 protein.

TRBJ2-5 | TRBV12-5 | 15 | CASGLGQAAQETQYF
TRBJ1-2 | TRBV12-3/TRBV12-4 | 16 | CASSPLNRDSHYGYTF
TRBJ2-7 | TRBV5-5 | 14 | CASSLDRTQGEQYF
TRBJ1-2 | TRBV5-1 | 14 | CASSLDGLNYGYTF
TRBJ1-5 | TRBV15 | 13 | CATSRDWRTPRHF
TRBJ2-2 | TRBV27 | 13 | CASTWRYTGELFF
TRBJ1-2 | TRBV28 | 17 | CASSHSSGGGVNDGYTF
TRBJ1-5 | TRBV12-3/TRBV12-4 | 16 | CASSRDRAEGNQPQHF
TRBJ1-5 | TRBV14 | 16 | CASSNRTGRSNQPQHF
TRBJ1-2 | TRBV2 | 18 | CASSVGPHRGNFNYGYTF
TRBJ1-2 | TRBV10-3 | 13 | CAISTGGGYGYTF
TRBJ1-1 | TRBV20-1 | 11 | CSADNQAEAFF
TRBJ2-2 | TRBV20-1 | 14 | CSASPAGGPGELFF
TRBJ2-7 | TRBV10-3 | 14 | CAIGAGGPSFEQYF
TRBJ2-2 | TRBV4-2 | 17 | CASSLTYGTTNTGELFF
TRBJ2-7 | TRBV13 | 15 | CASSLTWQGVNEQYF
TRBJ2-2 | TRBV4-2 | 14 | CASSQSGGTGELFF
TRBJ2-6 | TRBV5-1 | 15 | CASRTGGSGANVLTF
TRBJ1-1 | TRBV6-2/TRBV6-3 | 14 | CASSWDSENTEAFF